A few counts support the clone carrying this T cell receptor beta chain. Its antigen is not identified. These data are taken from a study of early T cells in non-severe SARS-CoV-2 infection. Study details: Sequencing input comprised bulk RNA from unsorted whole blood; chain pairing was not available. Study-wide findings and caveats: Database matching using VDJdb favored anti-spike CD8 responses, with private and CD4 specificities left missing.

Unique molecular identifiers (one per individual cDNA molecule) were attached. TCRdb processed the 5' RACE reads anew with MiXCR; each CDR3 protein has one entry. The table shows about 60,000 distinct CDR3 sequences, with 8% to 10% occurring only once. The sample comprised whole blood. This receptor was obtained from an adult who was a healthcare worker with PCR-confirmed SARS-CoV-2 infection or an uninfected control (not recorded which).

The CDR3 region has the DNA TGTGCCAGCAGCTTAGCGGTTCGAGGCGGACGTAATGAAAAACTGTTTTTT. Amino acids: CASSLAVRGGRNEKLFF. This chain connects TRBV7-2 to TRBJ1-4; D uncertain. Germline-derived CDR1 and CDR2 are SGHTA and FQGNSA. This CDR3 comprises 17 residues. Trimming took 0 bases from V and 4 from J, leaving 15 bases between them.